Presented here are 25 T cell receptor beta chains from one specimen sequenced in a study of CD8 T cells in Susac syndrome. Random hexamers primed reverse transcription of roughly 0.5 to 1 ug RNA. TCRdb re-analysed the immunoSEQ multiplex PCR reads in MiXCR, keeping a single row per CDR3 protein. The sample contains about 160,000 distinct CDR3 sequences, around 96% of which appear only once. The material sequenced was CD4+ T cells from PBMCs. These receptors were collected from a human donor with Susac syndrome.

The chain has TRBV24-1 and TRBJ2-5, with TRBD1 as a possible D gene (5 bases). The V gene's germline CDR1 is KGHDR and CDR2 SFDVKD. The CDR3 totals 13 residues. V was pared by 3 bases and J by 3 bases, with 7 bases between. The CDR3 protein is CATSDPREETQYF. CDR3 coding DNA: TGTGCCACCAGTGATCCCAGGGAAGAGACCCAGTACTTC.

This chain links TRBV15 with TRBJ2-4, with 7 bases aligning to TRBD1. V was pared by 3 bases and J by 7 bases, with 6 bases of the junction left unmatched. CDR1 is LNHNV, CDR2 YYDKDF, per germline (reference sequence). The CDR3 runs 14 residues. CDR3: CATSRSRDSNIQYF. In nucleotides, the CDR3 is TGTGCCACCAGCAGGAGCCGGGACAGTAACATTCAGTACTTC.

The chain carries TRBV20-1 and TRBJ2-1, with TRBD2 matching over 14 bases. Trimming removed 6 bases from V and 7 bases from J; junction bases left unmatched: 2. CDR1 and CDR2 (germline): DFQATT, SNEGSKA (reference sequence). This CDR3 is built from 13 residues. CDR3 loop: CSATSGGANEQFF. The CDR3 coding sequence is TGCAGTGCGACTAGCGGGGGGGCTAATGAGCAGTTCTTC.

V usage is TRBV5-1 and J usage is TRBJ2-2; no clear D. This CDR3 has 15 residues. Trimming took off 5 bases at V and 1 base at J, with 12 bases between the two ends. Per germline, CDR1 SGHRS and CDR2 YFSETQ. CDR3 protein: CASRTMGGNTGELFF. CDR3 coding DNA: TGCGCCAGCAGGACAATGGGTGGGAACACCGGGGAGCTGTTTTTT.

This rearrangement joins TRBV18 to TRBJ2-7; 11 bases fit TRBD1. Germline V gene sequence: CDR1 KGHSH, CDR2 LQKENI. The junction had 8 bases not matched to a gene; V was cut back by 0 bases and J by 4 bases. The CDR3 is 17 residues long. The CDR3 here is CASSPPLGQGASYEQYF. The CDR3 region has the DNA TGTGCCAGCTCACCACCTCTTGGACAGGGGGCTTCGTACGAGCAGTACTTC.

The chain employs TRBV29-1 and TRBJ2-7; D is ambiguous. There are 14 residues in the CDR3. Germline CDR1 SQVTM, CDR2 ANQGSEA. V was pared by 7 bases and J by 0 bases, with 16 bases between. The CDR3 nucleotides are TGCAGCGGGAAGACAAGTCTTAGCTCCTACGAGCAGTACTTC. As protein: CSGKTSLSSYEQYF.

J is TRBJ2-5 and V is TRBV7-3; D unresolved. This CDR3 is built from 13 residues. CDR1 SGHTA and CDR2 FQGTGA come from the germline V gene. Between the trimmed V and J ends, which lost 2 bases and 2 bases, there was a span of 6 bases. The DNA for the CDR3 is TGTGCCAGCAGCTTATTCGGGCAAGAGACCCAGTACTTC. Its protein is CASSLFGQETQYF.

The chain is built from TRBV20-1 and TRBJ2-7, with a tentative D call TRBD2 (6 bases). This CDR3 is 15 amino acids long. The germline gives CDR1 DFQATT, CDR2 SNEGSKA (reference sequence). Trimming left V 6 bases short and J 4 bases short, with 22 bases between. The CDR3 nucleotides read TGCAGTGCCATCGACCAGGGCGGGGATCTGTACGAGCAGTACTTC. The encoded protein is CSAIDQGGDLYEQYF.

The chain is built from TRBV29-1 and TRBJ2-1; 8 positions match TRBD1. Germline loops: CDR1 SQVTM, CDR2 ANQGSEA. Unmatched junction bases numbered 10, after V lost 3 bases and J lost 6 bases. The CDR3 is 15 amino acids. DNA of the CDR3: TGCAGCGTTGATATGGGTGGGACAGGTCCCAATGAGCAGTTCTTC. Translating gives CSVDMGGTGPNEQFF.

The chain has TRBV28 and TRBJ2-1; D is possibly TRBD2 (6 bases). Germline CDR1 and CDR2: MDHEN and SYDVKM. With 6 bases removed from V and 3 bases from J, the gap between germline ends came to 15 bases. This CDR3 is built from 15 residues. The CDR3 sequence is CASREERANYNEQFF. CDR3 sequence (DNA): TGTGCCAGCAGGGAGGAGCGGGCCAACTACAATGAGCAGTTCTTC.

The chain links TRBV6-6 to TRBJ2-5; D is unresolved. The CDR3 covers 12 residues. V lost 7 bases and J lost 4, with 10 bases in between. In germline, CDR1 is MNHNY, CDR2 SVGAGI (reference sequence). The CDR3: CASNTELETQYF. The CDR3 nucleotides read TGTGCCAGCAATACCGAGTTAGAGACCCAGTACTTC.

The V call is TRBV6-2 or TRBV6-3, the J call TRBJ1-2; TRBD1 is a possible D gene (6 bases). Trimming removed 6 bases from V and 4 bases from J, with 15 bases in between. The germline V gene encodes CDR1 MNHEY and CDR2 SVGEGT. This CDR3 comprises 14 residues. DNA for the CDR3: TGTGCCAGCAGCCTTGGACAGCCCGGCTATGGCTACACCTTC. This codes for CASSLGQPGYGYTF.

The rearrangement joins TRBV20-1 to TRBJ2-7; 9 bases align to TRBD1. Losses at the gene ends were 6 bases for V and 5 bases for J; bases not matched to a gene: 11. The CDR3 is 14 amino acids. The germline gives CDR1 DFQATT, CDR2 SNEGSKA (reference sequence). The CDR3 is CSADSPGTGNEQYF. The DNA for the CDR3 is TGCAGTGCCGACAGTCCCGGGACAGGGAACGAGCAGTACTTC.

DNA for the CDR3: TGCGCCAGCGGGCGGACAGGAACGAACACTGAAGCTTTCTTT. Protein sequence: CASGRTGTNTEAFF. The rearrangement links TRBV5-1 to TRBJ1-1; 7 nucleotides line up with TRBD1. Germline V lookup: CDR1 SGHRS, CDR2 YFSETQ. There are 14 residues in the CDR3. The junction had 7 bases not matched to a gene; V was cut back by 7 bases and J by 1 base.

This clonotype showed up just once. This sequence joins TRBV20-1 and TRBJ1-5; no firm D call. The CDR3 extends over 14 amino acids. Germline CDR1 and CDR2: DFQATT and SNEGSKA (reference sequence). The CDR3 DNA follows: TGCAGCAACCTAAAACGGGGTCTGGGTCAGCCCCAGCATTTT. Its protein product is CSNLKRGLGQPQHF.

V is TRBV30 and J is TRBJ1-5, with TRBD1 as a possible D gene (5 bases). The V end was cut by 1 base, the J end by 6 bases, with 10 bases between. The length of the CDR3 is 13 residues. CDR1 is GTSNPN, CDR2 SVGIG, per germline (reference sequence). In DNA, the CDR3 is TGTGCCTGGAGTGATAGGGGAGCTCAGCCCCAGCATTTT. Protein sequence: CAWSDRGAQPQHF. Looking up the rest from reference TRBV30 and TRBJ1-5 gives the full variable domain: SQTIHQWPATLVQPVGSPLSLECTVEGTSNPNLYWYRQAAGRGLQLLFYSVGIGQISSEVPQNLSASRPQDRQFILSSKKLLLSDSGFYLCAWSDRGAQPQHFGDGTRLSIL.

The rearrangement uses TRBV29-1 and TRBJ2-5; D is possibly TRBD2 (9 bases). Germline CDR1 reads SQVTM; CDR2 reads ANQGSEA. V was trimmed by 1 base and J by 8 bases, leaving 23 bases between them. This CDR3 comprises 16 residues. The CDR3: CSVEAFGQGGRGTQYF. Here the CDR3 DNA reads TGCAGCGTTGAAGCCTTCGGACAGGGCGGGAGGGGAACCCAGTACTTC. Using reference TRBV29-1 and TRBJ2-5 for the parts outside the CDR3, the full variable domain is SAVISQKPSRDICQRGTSLTIQCQVDSQVTMMFWYRQQPGQSLTLIATANQGSEATYESGFVIDKFPISRPNLTFSTLTVSNMSPEDSSIYLCSVEAFGQGGRGTQYFGPGTRLLVL.

The chain recombines TRBV7-3 with TRBJ2-7; 12 bases agree with TRBD1. CDR3 length: 17 residues. V lost 5 bases to trimming and J lost 7 bases; unmatched junction nucleotides: 15. Germline-derived CDR1 and CDR2 are SGHTA and FQGTGA. The CDR3 here is CASSRRLPGQGAREQYV. The CDR3 bases are TGTGCCAGCAGCCGTAGACTACCGGGACAGGGGGCGAGGGAGCAGTACGTC.

This sequence joins TRBV3-1 and TRBJ2-5; TRBD2 matches at 7 bases. The germline CDR1 and CDR2 sequences are LGHDT and YNNKEL (reference sequence). Unmatched junction bases numbered 7, after V lost 4 bases and J lost 5 bases. The length of the CDR3 is 14 residues. CDR3 residues: CASSPTGLEETQYF. Written as DNA, the CDR3 is TGTGCCAGCAGCCCCACCGGACTAGAGGAGACCCAGTACTTC.

This CDR3 reads CASGPGRGPSYNEQFF. The CDR3, as DNA: TGTGCTAGTGGCCCCGGCCGGGGGCCCTCCTACAATGAGCAGTTCTTC. The chain links TRBV12-5 to TRBJ2-1; perhaps D is TRBD1 or TRBD2 (6 bases each). CDR3 length equals 16 residues. V lost 6 bases, J lost 0 bases, and 15 bases lay in between. CDR1 is LGHNT, CDR2 FRNRAP, per germline. The entire variable domain, with the rest obtained from reference TRBV12-5 and TRBJ2-1, is as follows: DARVTQTPRHKVTEMGQEVTMRCQPILGHNTVFWYRQTMMQGLELLAYFRNRAPLDDSGMPKDRFSAEMPDATLATLKIQPSEPRDSAVYFCASGPGRGPSYNEQFFGPGTRLTVL.

The rearrangement links TRBV4-3 to TRBJ2-1; TRBD2 might be the D (5 bases). With 1 base removed from V and 5 bases from J, the gap between germline ends came to 12 bases. Germline lookup yields CDR1 LGHNA and CDR2 YSLEER. The CDR3 runs to 15 residues. The CDR3 coding sequence is TGCGCCAGCAGCCAAGGTCTTGGGAGAAACAATGAGCAGTTCTTC. This translates into CASSQGLGRNNEQFF.

V gene TRBV25-1 combines with J gene TRBJ2-1; D possibly uses TRBD1 or TRBD2 (5 bases each). Germline V gene sequence: CDR1 MGHDK, CDR2 SYGVNS. V was shortened by 6 bases and J by 9 bases, with 15 bases between the two germline ends. The CDR3 loop spans 13 amino acids. The CDR3 DNA reads TGTGCCAGCAGAAAAAGAGGGGACGGTGAGCAGTTCTTC. This sequence encodes CASRKRGDGEQFF. Full variable domain (remainder filled in from reference TRBV25-1 and TRBJ2-1): EADIYQTPRYLVIGTGKKITLECSQTMGHDKMYWYQQDPGMELHLIHYSYGVNSTEKGDLSSESTVSRIRTEHFPLTLESARPSHTSQYLCASRKRGDGEQFFGPGTRLTVL.

J is TRBJ2-3 and V is TRBV20-1; TRBD2 might be the D (6 bases). The CDR3 extends over 14 amino acids. Per germline, CDR1 DFQATT and CDR2 SNEGSKA (reference sequence). V was shortened by 0 bases and J by 4 bases, with 11 bases between the two germline ends. The CDR3 DNA reads as TGCAGTGCTAGAGACGGGAGTTCCGCAGATACGCAGTATTTT. It codes for CSARDGSSADTQYF.

The chain uses TRBV11-1 and TRBJ2-7; no reliable D call. This CDR3 has 15 residues. The V end lost 5 bases, the J end lost 1 base, and 15 bases lay between the germline ends. The germline V gene has CDR1 SGHAT and CDR2 FQDESV (reference sequence). CDR3: CASSLRQDSSYEQYF. The DNA of the CDR3 is TGTGCCAGCAGCCTCCGACAAGATTCGTCCTACGAGCAGTACTTC.

The gene calls are TRBV30 and TRBJ2-2; D is unresolved. The V end was cut by 4 bases, the J end by 7 bases, with 16 bases between. This CDR3 is 14 amino acids long. CDR1 is GTSNPN, CDR2 SVGIG, per germline (reference sequence). The CDR3 DNA reads TGTGCCTGGAAGCACATCTCCGGTTTCGGGGAGCTGTTTTTT. Its protein product is CAWKHISGFGELFF. The full variable domain, in which reference TRBV30 and TRBJ2-2 provide the parts outside the CDR3, is SQTIHQWPATLVQPVGSPLSLECTVEGTSNPNLYWYRQAAGRGLQLLFYSVGIGQISSEVPQNLSASRPQDRQFILSSKKLLLSDSGFYLCAWKHISGFGELFFGEGSRLTVL.